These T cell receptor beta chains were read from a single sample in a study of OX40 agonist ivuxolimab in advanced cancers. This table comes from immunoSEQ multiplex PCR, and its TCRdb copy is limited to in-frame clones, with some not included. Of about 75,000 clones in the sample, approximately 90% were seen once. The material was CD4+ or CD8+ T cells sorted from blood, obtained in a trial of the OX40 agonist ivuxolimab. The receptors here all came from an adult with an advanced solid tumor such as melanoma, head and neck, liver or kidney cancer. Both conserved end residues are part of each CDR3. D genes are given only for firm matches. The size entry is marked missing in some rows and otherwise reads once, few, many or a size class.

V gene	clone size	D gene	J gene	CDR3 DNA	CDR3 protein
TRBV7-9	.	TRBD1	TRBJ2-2	TGTGCCGGTGGACAGGGGAAGACCGGGGAGCTGTTTTTT	CAGGQGKTGELFF
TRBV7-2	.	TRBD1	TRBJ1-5	TGTGCCAGCAGCTTTAGGGGGCAACAGCCCCAGCATTTT	CASSFRGQQPQHF
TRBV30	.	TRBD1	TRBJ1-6	TGTGCCTGGACTGGACAGGCCAATTCACCCCTCCACTTT	CAWTGQANSPLHF
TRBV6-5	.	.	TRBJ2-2	TGTGCCAGCGGAGGGGGGAACACCGGGGAGCTGTTTTTT	CASGGGNTGELFF
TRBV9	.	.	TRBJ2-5	TGTGCCAGCAGCGCCAGGGGGGGAGAGACCCAGTACTTC	CASSARGGETQYF
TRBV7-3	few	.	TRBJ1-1	TGTGCCAGCAGCTTCTCTGGGGGCACGACTGAAGCTTTCTTT	CASSFSGGTTEAFF
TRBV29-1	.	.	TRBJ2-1	TGCAGCGTTACGGGGCAAAAAAGCTCCTACAATGAGCAGTTCTTC	CSVTGQKSSYNEQFF
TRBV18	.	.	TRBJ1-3	TGTGCCAGCTCTCCCAAAGAGGGAAACACCATATATTTT	CASSPKEGNTIYF
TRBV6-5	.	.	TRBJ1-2	TGTGCCAGCACCCGTGGCTCAGCTAACTATGGCTACACCTTC	CASTRGSANYGYTF
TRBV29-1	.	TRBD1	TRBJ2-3	TGCAGCGTTGAAGGAGGCAGGGGGACAGATACGCAGTATTTT	CSVEGGRGTDTQYF
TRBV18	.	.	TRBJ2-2	TGTGCCAGCTCCCGAACCGGGGAGCTGTTTTTT	CASSRTGELFF
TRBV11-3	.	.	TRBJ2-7	TGTGCCAGCAGCTCTCCCCCGACAGGAGTAGCATCCGAGCAGTACTTC	CASSSPPTGVASEQYF
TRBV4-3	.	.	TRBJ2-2	TGCGCCAGCAGCCAAGACCCAGGTAGCACCGGGGAGCTGTTTTTT	CASSQDPGSTGELFF
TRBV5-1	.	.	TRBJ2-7	TGCGCCAGCAGCTCTGACACGTCTCTCTCCTACGAGCAGTACTTC	CASSSDTSLSYEQYF
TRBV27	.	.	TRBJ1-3	TGTGCCAGCAGTCACGACAGAGGAAACACCATATATTTT	CASSHDRGNTIYF
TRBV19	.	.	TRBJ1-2	TGTGCCAGTATGGCTAGAAGGGGAACTGGGAACTATGGCTACACCTTC	CASMARRGTGNYGYTF
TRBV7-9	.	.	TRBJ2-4	TGTGCCAGCAGCTTGATATCGACAGCAAACATTCAGTACTTC	CASSLISTANIQYF
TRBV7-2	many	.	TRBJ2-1	TGTGCCAGCAGCCCCTTTCCCCGCCCTGGCGATGAGCAGTTCTTC	CASSPFPRPGDEQFF
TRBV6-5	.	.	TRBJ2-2	TGTGCCAGCAGTTACGGTGGTACCGGGGAGCTGTTTTTT	CASSYGGTGELFF
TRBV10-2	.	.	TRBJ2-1	TGCGCCAGCAGTAACCCTCAGGGTGAGCAGTTCTTC	CASSNPQGEQFF
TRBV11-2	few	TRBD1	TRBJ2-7	TGTGCCAGCAGCCCCGGGACAGTGGCCCTCGAGCAGTACTTC	CASSPGTVALEQYF
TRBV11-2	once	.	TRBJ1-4	TGTGCCAGCAGCTCTCGCAATACAGGGAATGATGAAAAACTGTTTTTT	CASSSRNTGNDEKLFF
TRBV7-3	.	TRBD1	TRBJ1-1	TGTGCCAGCACCTGGACAGGGAACACTGAAGCTTTCTTT	CASTWTGNTEAFF
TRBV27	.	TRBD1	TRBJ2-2	TGTGCCAGCAGTCTACGGACAGGGGGCCCGGTCGGGGAGCTGTTTTTT	CASSLRTGGPVGELFF